This entry describes one T cell receptor beta chain. Antigen specificity is unknown. This sample is part of a study of cytomegalovirus exposure and HLA in healthy donors. Background on the study: Sequencing of about 179 million T cells in an earlier analysis found 95 million to 120 million unique TCR beta sequences.

The primer mix had 60 Vbeta and 13 Jbeta primers. Some clones are missing from TCRdb's copy, which holds only in-frame ones; the method was immunoSEQ multiplex PCR. The repertoire holds 150,000 to 200,000 clones, with over 75% as singletons. The CDR3 sequence is 13 residues long. V lost 5 bases and J 3 bases, leaving 10 bases between the germline ends. Germline-derived CDR1 and CDR2 are MNHNY and SVGAGI (reference sequence). The study's findings and limits: Across all donors, roughly uniform sequencing depth was an assumption of the presence/absence analyses. HLA alleles showed associations with 16,951 TCR beta sequences in a later analysis, at a 0.05 false discovery rate. The study listed approximately 170 cytomegalovirus-associated TCR beta chains.

Sequenced material: PBMCs. The J gene is TRBJ1-2, the V gene TRBV6-6, with D maybe TRBD1 (5 bases). The TCR sequence derives from a man aged 45-65 years in good health and CMV-seropositive. CDR3 loop: CASSIRVDYGYTF. Here the CDR3 DNA reads TGTGCCAGCAGTATCAGGGTTGACTATGGCTACACCTTC.